This TCR beta chain came from a study of CD8 T cells in Susac syndrome. Reverse transcription of 0.5 to 1 ug RNA was performed with random hexamers. TCR beta CDR3 was amplified by immunoSEQ covering 54 Vbeta and 13 Jbeta. TCRdb reprocessed the immunoSEQ multiplex PCR reads with MiXCR, giving one entry per CDR3 protein. The top ten clones hold 0.08% to 0.11% of a sample with under 200,000 distinct CDR3 sequences, 85% to 95% of them seen once. Trimming removed 6 bases at V and 6 bases at J, with 11 bases between. The CDR3 is 12 residues long. From blood CD8+ and CD4+ T cells, TCR beta sequences were generated. The controls, all healthy donors, were matched for age and sex. Bulk CD8+ and CD4+ cells came from magnetic negative isolation; CD8+ TEMRA by FACS.

Sequenced sample: CD4+ T cells from PBMCs. The chain joins TRBV12-3 or TRBV12-4 to TRBJ1-1; a possible D gene is TRBD1 (5 bases). The origin of this receptor is a human donor in good health. The CDR3 sequence: CASRIQAAEAFF. The CDR3, as DNA: TGTGCCAGCAGAATACAGGCGGCTGAAGCTTTCTTT.